The T cell receptor beta chain under discussion was sequenced for a study of T-cell reconstitution after alpha-beta-depleted transplantation in children. Molecular barcoding with unique molecular identifiers was used for the TCRbeta library. TCRdb reprocessed the PCR reads with MiXCR, giving one entry per CDR3 protein. The sample yields about 340,000 distinct CDR3 sequences, under 13% seen once. V lost 6 bases, J lost 5 bases, and 17 bases lay in between. Germline CDR1 and CDR2: SGHVS and FQNEAQ. The CDR3 sequence is 15 residues long. This clonotype occurred a few times. The specimen comprised PBMCs from the stem cell graft donor, sampled from the stem cell graft. This chain joins TRBV7-8 and TRBJ2-1, with D hard to call. The TCR comes from a human donor who donated a stem cell graft to a child with acute lymphoblastic leukemia. CDR3 in DNA: TGTGCCAGCAGGGCACCCGATGGAACCCACAATGAGCAGTTCTTC. Amino acids: CASRAPDGTHNEQFF.